These 23 T cell receptor beta chains came from one sample sequenced in a study of cytomegalovirus exposure and HLA in healthy donors (TCRdb year 2017). The library came from the immunoSEQ multiplex PCR assay. TCRdb took over this immuneACCESS table, retaining in-frame rearrangements with V and J assigned. Such tables are incomplete; in checked studies, under half of the missing clones stem from an unresolved V gene, and the remainder is unexplained. This sample lists some 200,000 clones; 84% were detected once. 2.8% of the sample comes from the top ten. The sample was PBMCs. Source of these receptors: a woman aged 18 to 35 in good health and CMV-seropositive.

This clone was seen a few times. V gene TRBV2 combines with J gene TRBJ1-6, with D unclear. The CDR3 spans 15 residues. The V gene lost 1 base and the J gene lost 7 bases, with 11 bases spanning the gap. CDR1 SNHLY and CDR2 FYNNEI come from the germline V gene. CDR3 in DNA: TGTGCCAGCAGTGAAGGTGGGCCCTTCAATTCACCCCTCCACTTT. Translating gives CASSEGGPFNSPLHF.

The genes are TRBV4-1 and TRBJ2-1, with 9 nucleotides matching TRBD2. V dropped 1 base and J dropped 11; count of bases not matched to a gene: 3. Germline lookup yields CDR1 MGHRA and CDR2 YSYEKL. This CDR3 has 13 residues. CDR3 protein: CASSQVLAGKQFF. CDR3 bases: TGCGCCAGCAGCCAAGTGCTAGCGGGGAAGCAGTTCTTC.

The genes are TRBV5-1 and TRBJ1-6; D remains ambiguous. From germline, CDR1 is SGHRS and CDR2 YFSETQ. The CDR3 totals 15 residues. Deletions cut 0 bases from V and 7 bases from J, with 11 bases between. CDR3 amino acids: CASSLVLGDNSPLHF. CDR3 nucleotide sequence: TGCGCCAGCAGCTTGGTTTTGGGAGACAATTCACCCCTCCACTTT.

The chain joins TRBV7-9 to TRBJ1-2; D ambiguous. Germline V CDR1 and CDR2: SEHNR, FQNEAQ (reference sequence). Between the trimmed V and J ends, which lost 5 bases and 8 bases, there was a span of 9 bases. CDR3 length: 11 amino acids. This CDR3 reads CASSNDGGYTF. The DNA for the CDR3 is TGTGCCAGCAGCAATGATGGCGGCTACACCTTC.

The sample holds one count of this clone. The V and J genes are TRBV7-8 and TRBJ1-1, with 8 bases identical to TRBD1. The germline gives CDR1 SGHVS, CDR2 FQNEAQ. V lost 1 base and J lost 0; bases outside the gene matches: 4. There are 16 residues in the CDR3. The CDR3 nucleotides read TGTGCCAGCAGCTTAGGACAGGGGTTCATGAACACTGAAGCTTTCTTT. Protein sequence: CASSLGQGFMNTEAFF.

The CDR3 protein is CAISESGARNEQYF. The DNA for the CDR3 is TGTGCCATCAGTGAATCAGGGGCCAGGAACGAGCAGTACTTC. The chain is built from TRBV10-3 and TRBJ2-7; D possibly corresponds to TRBD1 (6 bases). The length of the CDR3 is 14 residues. Looked up from germline, CDR1 is ENHRY and CDR2 is SYGVKD. Trimming cost V 3 bases and J 5 bases, with 14 bases left between them.

The V call is TRBV9, the J call TRBJ2-5; the D is unclear. CDR3 size: 15 residues. The V gene lost 0 bases and the J gene lost 2 bases, with 11 bases spanning the gap. Germline loops: CDR1 SGDLS, CDR2 YYNGEE. The CDR3 is CASSVGNPGQETQYF. CDR3 DNA sequence: TGTGCCAGCAGCGTAGGCAATCCCGGGCAAGAGACCCAGTACTTC.

A few counts support this clone. This sequence joins TRBV9 and TRBJ1-1; the match to TRBD1 covers 8 bases. Germline V gene data show CDR1 as SGDLS and CDR2 as YYNGEE. CDR3 length: 14 amino acids. V shed 7 bases and J 3 bases; nucleotides not matched to a gene: 8. CDR3 in amino acids: CASGQGGWDTEAFF. The CDR3 nucleotides are TGTGCCAGCGGACAGGGTGGTTGGGACACTGAAGCTTTCTTT.

J is TRBJ2-1 and V is TRBV7-3; a possible D gene is TRBD2 (5 bases). Trimming removed 3 bases from V and 8 bases from J, with 11 bases in between. Looked up from germline, CDR1 is SGHTA and CDR2 is FQGTGA. The CDR3 is 13 residues long. The CDR3 region is CASSFLTEDEQFF. CDR3 bases: TGTGCCAGCAGCTTTTTAACGGAGGATGAGCAGTTCTTC.

The rearrangement uses TRBV5-5 and TRBJ2-5; TRBD1 might be the D (5 bases). The CDR3 runs 14 residues. V shed 0 bases and J shed 0 bases, with 6 bases lying between them. Germline V CDR1 and CDR2: SGHKS, YYEKEE (reference sequence). CDR3 region: CASSLEGYQETQYF. In DNA, the CDR3 is TGTGCCAGCAGCTTGGAGGGGTACCAAGAGACCCAGTACTTC.

The chain recombines TRBV29-1 with TRBJ1-2; 7 bases map to TRBD1. Germline-derived CDR1 and CDR2 are SQVTM and ANQGSEA. CDR3 length equals 13 residues. The V segment lost 7 bases and the J segment 4 bases; nucleotides outside the gene matches: 9. The CDR3 is CSANTGVGYGYTF. The CDR3 bases are TGCAGCGCAAATACAGGGGTCGGCTATGGCTACACCTTC.

The V and J genes are TRBV27 and TRBJ1-5; possibly TRBD1 for D (5 bases). Germline CDR1 MNHEY, CDR2 SMNVEV (reference sequence). CDR3 length: 15 residues. V was clipped by 2 bases and J by 4 bases, with 12 bases between them. This chain's CDR3 is CASSLGGQGNQPQHF. CDR3 sequence (DNA): TGTGCCAGCAGTTTAGGAGGGCAGGGTAATCAGCCCCAGCATTTT.

The V call is TRBV2, the J call TRBJ2-5, with TRBD2 matching 9 bases. V trimming: 3 bases; J trimming: 0 bases; junction bases outside the gene matches: 2. The CDR3 extends over 15 amino acids. Germline V CDR1 and CDR2: SNHLY, FYNNEI. This CDR3 reads CASSDSGGYQETQYF. The CDR3 DNA is TGTGCCAGCAGTGACAGCGGGGGGTACCAAGAGACCCAGTACTTC.

This clone was observed a single time. The chain links TRBV19 to TRBJ2-7, with D perhaps TRBD1 (5 bases). The germline CDR1 and CDR2 sequences are LNHDA and SQIVND (reference sequence). Trimming shortened V by 5 bases and J by 3 bases, and 14 bases separated the two germline ends. This CDR3 contains 14 residues. CDR3: CASSPAQDRYEQYF. The CDR3 nucleotides are TGTGCCAGTAGTCCGGCACAGGACCGCTACGAGCAGTACTTC.

This clone was observed once. This chain links TRBV6-1 with TRBJ2-3, with a weak D call TRBD2 (7 bases). The V end lost 5 bases, the J end lost 4 bases, and 16 bases lay between the germline ends. The CDR3 totals 15 residues. Germline values: CDR1 MNHNS, CDR2 SASEGT. The CDR3 reads CASSWEGVDADTQYF. In DNA form, the CDR3 reads TGTGCCAGCAGTTGGGAGGGGGTCGACGCAGATACGCAGTATTTT.

The chain uses TRBV7-7 and TRBJ1-2, with 7 bases aligning to TRBD1. CDR3 size: 15 residues. Germline V gene lookup returns CDR1 SSHAT and CDR2 FNYEAQ (reference sequence). The junction had 13 bases not matched to a gene; V was cut back by 4 bases and J by 8 bases. CDR3 DNA sequence: TGTGCCAGCAGCTCGAAAGGGGGCGCGTTTTTAGGCTACACCTTC. Protein sequence: CASSSKGGAFLGYTF.

This clone came up a few times. This chain joins TRBV5-1 and TRBJ1-2, with TRBD1 matching 7 bases. The germline gives CDR1 SGHRS, CDR2 YFSETQ. The CDR3 extends over 17 amino acids. J gave up 4 bases and V 2 bases, and 14 bases lay outside the gene matches. The CDR3 reads CASSLNTDRVYTYGYTF. CDR3 DNA: TGCGCCAGCAGCTTAAATACCGACAGGGTTTATACCTATGGCTACACCTTC.

This chain connects TRBV5-1 to TRBJ2-3; 9 positions match TRBD2. The CDR3 contains 16 residues. The germline V gene encodes CDR1 SGHRS and CDR2 YFSETQ. The ends lost 2 bases at V and 1 base at J; junction bases unmatched: 5. The DNA of the CDR3 is TGCGCCAGCAGCTTTCACCCTAGCGGGGGCACAGATACGCAGTATTTT. It specifies CASSFHPSGGTDTQYF.

J is TRBJ1-2 and V is TRBV19; 8 bases fit TRBD1. This CDR3 has 16 residues. The germline V gene has CDR1 LNHDA and CDR2 SQIVND (reference sequence). J gave up 6 bases and V 5 bases, and 14 bases lay outside the gene matches. The DNA of the CDR3 is TGTGCCAGTAGTTCTGGACAGGGATTTGTTCTTAATGGCTACACCTTC. It yields the protein CASSSGQGFVLNGYTF.

V gene TRBV7-9 combines with J gene TRBJ2-2, with 9 bases that match TRBD1. Germline V gene sequence: CDR1 SEHNR, CDR2 FQNEAQ (reference sequence). This CDR3 has 14 residues. J lost 6 bases, V lost 4 bases, and 3 bases had no gene match. The CDR3 here is CASSWDRVAGELFF. CDR3 sequence (DNA): TGTGCCAGCAGCTGGGACAGGGTGGCCGGGGAGCTGTTTTTT.

The chain employs TRBV5-1 and TRBJ2-1; 7 bases fit TRBD2. V shed 6 bases, J shed 6 bases, and the junction held 9 bases outside the gene matches. Germline CDR1 is SGHRS and CDR2 is YFSETQ. This CDR3 spans 14 amino acids. This CDR3 is CASKLRGSSNEQFF. CDR3 nucleotide sequence: TGCGCCAGCAAGTTGCGGGGGTCATCCAATGAGCAGTTCTTC.

The rearrangement joins TRBV6-4 to TRBJ2-1; D may be TRBD2 (6 bases). The CDR3 sequence is 13 residues long. V dropped 6 bases and J dropped 9 bases, with 15 bases sitting between them. Germline CDR1 and CDR2: MRHNA and SNTAGT. The CDR3 sequence: CASSTELASEQFF. The CDR3 nucleotides are TGTGCCAGCAGCACCGAACTAGCTAGTGAGCAGTTCTTC.

The J gene is TRBJ2-7, the V gene TRBV6-5; the match to TRBD2 covers 8 bases. CDR1 is MNHEY and CDR2 is SVGAGI in the germline V gene. Unmatched junction bases numbered 5, after V lost 0 bases and J lost 13 bases. The CDR3 contains 12 residues. CDR3 in amino acids: CASSYSGGEVYF. The CDR3, as DNA: TGTGCCAGCAGTTACTCCGGGGGGGAGGTTTACTTC.